The text below deals with one TCR beta chain. Antigen unknown. The germline gives CDR1 DFQATT, CDR2 SNEGSKA (reference sequence). This CDR3 comprises 13 residues. With 6 bases removed from V and 7 bases from J, the gap between germline ends came to 15 bases. Researchers built TCR beta libraries using quantitative 5'-RACE with molecular barcodes. TCRdb reprocessed the 5' RACE reads with MiXCR, giving one entry per CDR3 protein. The profile shows about 420,000 distinct CDR3 sequences, about a fifth of them singletons. The data are from a study of CD8 T cells in ankylosing spondylitis. Regarding the study as a whole: Matched ankylosing spondylitis synovial fluid reportedly showed significant enrichment of disease-linked clones. For ankylosing spondylitis blood, a TCR beta motif of roughly 8 highly homologous variants appeared characteristic. In synovial fluid and blood from reactive arthritis, some motif variants were previously reported.

The source of this sequence is a male donor with ankylosing spondylitis. Sequencing input: blood, either unsorted or a sorted T cell fraction (not recorded which). This chain joins TRBV20-1 and TRBJ1-4; D gene ambiguous. The CDR3 loop reads CSATVPAAEKLFF. CDR3 nucleotides: TGCAGTGCCACGGTCCCGGCAGCTGAAAAACTGTTTTTT.